The rows below give T cell receptor beta chains drawn from one sample of a study of CD4 T cells in relation to SARS-CoV-2 and coronaviruses. Sequencing was performed with immunoSEQ multiplex PCR; in TCRdb, only in-frame clones are kept and a portion is missing. Altogether tens of thousands of clones are present, around 67% being singletons, with the ten largest covering roughly a sixth. No antigens are known for them. The sequencing sample was made of CD4+ T cells from PBMCs, cultured in vitro. These receptors were taken from a human donor in good health. Each CDR3 is given with its conserved first and last residue. Fields, in order: clone size, D gene, J gene, V gene, CDR3 protein, CDR3 DNA. D genes are given only for firm matches. Only some rows state a clone size, as once, few, many or a class for expanded clones.

clone size: few
D gene: .
J gene: TRBJ1-2
V gene: TRBV9
CDR3 protein: CASSSQSQGGYGYTF
CDR3 DNA: TGTGCCAGCAGCTCTCAATCCCAGGGTGGGTATGGCTACACCTTC

clone size: .
D gene: TRBD1
J gene: TRBJ1-2
V gene: TRBV5-6
CDR3 protein: CASSLGQGTGYTF
CDR3 DNA: TGTGCCAGCAGCTTAGGACAGGGGACGGGCTACACCTTC

clone size: .
D gene: .
J gene: TRBJ2-7
V gene: TRBV11-2
CDR3 protein: CASSPERQGQQYF
CDR3 DNA: TGTGCCAGCAGCCCCGAGCGGCAGGGCCAGCAGTACTTC

clone size: .
D gene: TRBD1
J gene: TRBJ2-3
V gene: TRBV4-1
CDR3 protein: CASSHAPGTGGTDTQYF
CDR3 DNA: TGCGCCAGCAGCCATGCCCCCGGGACAGGAGGCACAGATACGCAGTATTTT

clone size: .
D gene: TRBD2
J gene: TRBJ2-2
V gene: TRBV7-7
CDR3 protein: CASSLDIAGGTGELFF
CDR3 DNA: TGTGCCAGCAGCTTAGACATAGCGGGGGGCACCGGGGAGCTGTTTTTT

clone size: .
D gene: .
J gene: TRBJ2-5
V gene: TRBV25-1
CDR3 protein: CASSQGVGPGSETQYF
CDR3 DNA: TGTGCCAGCTCCCAGGGTGTGGGCCCCGGGTCAGAGACCCAGTACTTC

clone size: .
D gene: TRBD1
J gene: TRBJ1-4
V gene: TRBV19
CDR3 protein: CASNSRTGDNEKLFF
CDR3 DNA: TGTGCCAGTAATTCACGGACAGGGGATAATGAAAAACTGTTTTTT

clone size: once
D gene: TRBD2
J gene: TRBJ2-7
V gene: TRBV4-1
CDR3 protein: CASSVRLAPGEQYF
CDR3 DNA: TGCGCCAGCAGCGTAAGACTAGCCCCCGGCGAGCAGTACTTC

clone size: .
D gene: .
J gene: TRBJ2-6
V gene: TRBV6-5
CDR3 protein: CATSRGFSGANVLTF
CDR3 DNA: TGTGCCACCTCAAGGGGGTTCTCTGGGGCCAACGTCCTGACTTTC

clone size: once
D gene: TRBD1
J gene: TRBJ2-5
V gene: TRBV7-9
CDR3 protein: CASSFGQELETQYF
CDR3 DNA: TGTGCCAGCAGCTTCGGACAGGAGCTAGAGACCCAGTACTTC

clone size: .
D gene: .
J gene: TRBJ2-1
V gene: TRBV5-1
CDR3 protein: CASSFGDGTNEQFF
CDR3 DNA: TGCGCCAGCAGCTTCGGCGACGGAACCAATGAGCAGTTCTTC

clone size: .
D gene: .
J gene: TRBJ1-5
V gene: TRBV6-1
CDR3 protein: CASSEVEGQHQPQHF
CDR3 DNA: TGTGCCAGCAGTGAGGTGGAGGGGCAGCATCAGCCCCAGCATTTT

clone size: .
D gene: .
J gene: TRBJ2-5
V gene: TRBV4-1
CDR3 protein: CASSLGQNPPETQYF
CDR3 DNA: TGCGCCAGCAGCCTCGGACAAAACCCCCCAGAGACCCAGTACTTC

clone size: .
D gene: TRBD2
J gene: TRBJ2-5
V gene: TRBV11-2
CDR3 protein: CASSLFAGGPQETQYF
CDR3 DNA: TGTGCCAGCAGCTTATTTGCGGGGGGCCCCCAAGAGACCCAGTACTTC

clone size: .
D gene: .
J gene: TRBJ1-4
V gene: TRBV6-5
CDR3 protein: CASKRTRNRDEKLFF
CDR3 DNA: TGTGCCAGCAAACGGACCCGCAATAGGGATGAAAAACTGTTTTTT

clone size: once
D gene: .
J gene: TRBJ2-2
V gene: TRBV9
CDR3 protein: CASSISGASVIGELFF
CDR3 DNA: TGTGCCAGCAGCATCAGTGGCGCTAGCGTGATCGGGGAGCTGTTTTTT

clone size: .
D gene: TRBD1
J gene: TRBJ2-6
V gene: TRBV7-8
CDR3 protein: CASSPSWGTGAGANVLTF
CDR3 DNA: TGTGCCAGCAGCCCCTCCTGGGGCACAGGGGCCGGGGCCAACGTCCTGACTTTC

clone size: .
D gene: .
J gene: TRBJ2-6
V gene: TRBV5-4
CDR3 protein: CASSFRAGGANVLTF
CDR3 DNA: TGTGCCAGCAGCTTTCGTGCTGGTGGGGCCAACGTCCTGACTTTC

clone size: .
D gene: .
J gene: TRBJ2-1
V gene: TRBV27
CDR3 protein: CASSPPERLPYNEQFF
CDR3 DNA: TGTGCCAGCAGTCCCCCTGAGCGCCTACCTTACAATGAGCAGTTCTTC

clone size: .
D gene: .
J gene: TRBJ2-2
V gene: TRBV7-3
CDR3 protein: CASSTYTGELFF
CDR3 DNA: TGTGCCAGCAGCACTTACACCGGGGAGCTGTTTTTT

clone size: .
D gene: .
J gene: TRBJ2-1
V gene: TRBV5-1
CDR3 protein: CASSLELDNEQFF
CDR3 DNA: TGCGCCAGCAGCTTGGAACTGGACAATGAGCAGTTCTTC

clone size: .
D gene: .
J gene: TRBJ2-3
V gene: TRBV27
CDR3 protein: CASSSIGGARIDTQYF
CDR3 DNA: TGTGCCAGCAGTTCAATCGGCGGGGCCAGGATAGATACGCAGTATTTT

clone size: .
D gene: TRBD1
J gene: TRBJ1-2
V gene: TRBV5-5
CDR3 protein: CASSWGQNQNYGYTF
CDR3 DNA: TGTGCCAGCAGCTGGGGACAGAATCAGAACTATGGCTACACCTTC

clone size: .
D gene: TRBD1
J gene: TRBJ2-3
V gene: TRBV10-3
CDR3 protein: CAISESSQGARDTQYF
CDR3 DNA: TGTGCCATCAGTGAGTCGAGCCAGGGGGCCCGGGATACGCAGTATTTT

clone size: .
D gene: .
J gene: TRBJ2-1
V gene: TRBV7-8
CDR3 protein: CASSLGGDSYNEQFF
CDR3 DNA: TGTGCCAGCAGCTTAGGGGGCGACTCCTACAATGAGCAGTTCTTC

clone size: .
D gene: .
J gene: TRBJ2-5
V gene: TRBV6-6
CDR3 protein: CASRAQVSETQYF
CDR3 DNA: TGTGCCAGCAGAGCACAGGTATCGGAGACCCAGTACTTC

clone size: once
D gene: .
J gene: TRBJ2-1
V gene: TRBV7-3
CDR3 protein: CASSLAQSVGSYNEQFF
CDR3 DNA: TGTGCCAGCAGCTTAGCTCAATCCGTGGGATCCTACAATGAGCAGTTCTTC

clone size: .
D gene: .
J gene: TRBJ2-3
V gene: TRBV7-2
CDR3 protein: CASSLAKDGGRDTQYF
CDR3 DNA: TGTGCCAGCAGCTTAGCCAAAGACGGGGGAAGAGATACGCAGTATTTT

clone size: .
D gene: .
J gene: TRBJ2-1
V gene: TRBV18
CDR3 protein: CASSPLVLQEGEQFF
CDR3 DNA: TGTGCCAGCTCACCGCTAGTCCTGCAGGAAGGTGAGCAGTTCTTC

clone size: few
D gene: TRBD2
J gene: TRBJ2-7
V gene: TRBV11-2
CDR3 protein: CASSLTSGTYEQYF
CDR3 DNA: TGTGCCAGCAGCTTGACTAGCGGTACCTACGAGCAGTACTTC

clone size: once
D gene: TRBD1
J gene: TRBJ1-2
V gene: TRBV28
CDR3 protein: CASVWAGGNYGYTF
CDR3 DNA: TGTGCCAGCGTTTGGGCAGGGGGTAACTATGGCTACACCTTC

clone size: few
D gene: TRBD2
J gene: TRBJ2-2
V gene: TRBV19
CDR3 protein: CASSTPRMTSGKGTGELFF
CDR3 DNA: TGTGCCAGTAGTACCCCCCGTATGACTAGCGGGAAGGGCACCGGGGAGCTGTTTTTT

clone size: few
D gene: .
J gene: TRBJ1-3
V gene: TRBV9
CDR3 protein: CASGTTPNFSGNTIYF
CDR3 DNA: TGTGCCTCCGGGACGACGCCAAACTTCTCTGGAAACACCATATATTTT

clone size: .
D gene: .
J gene: TRBJ1-2
V gene: TRBV12-3/TRBV12-4
CDR3 protein: CASSTTGSESYTF
CDR3 DNA: TGTGCCAGCAGTACGACAGGTTCTGAGAGCTACACCTTC

clone size: .
D gene: .
J gene: TRBJ2-7
V gene: TRBV6-5
CDR3 protein: CASHAGVSYEQYF
CDR3 DNA: TGTGCCAGTCACGCAGGGGTATCCTACGAGCAGTACTTC

clone size: .
D gene: .
J gene: TRBJ2-2
V gene: TRBV4-1
CDR3 protein: CASSQASSTGELFF
CDR3 DNA: TGCGCCAGCAGCCAGGCATCATCCACGGGGGAGCTGTTTTTT

clone size: .
D gene: TRBD1
J gene: TRBJ1-2
V gene: TRBV7-2
CDR3 protein: CASSSTTGSKGGYTF
CDR3 DNA: TGTGCCAGCAGCTCCACGACAGGGAGCAAGGGTGGCTACACCTTC

clone size: .
D gene: .
J gene: TRBJ1-3
V gene: TRBV5-1
CDR3 protein: CASSPWFRSGNTIYF
CDR3 DNA: TGCGCCAGCAGCCCCTGGTTCCGCTCTGGAAACACCATATATTTT

clone size: .
D gene: .
J gene: TRBJ2-4
V gene: TRBV14
CDR3 protein: CASSQDIRGIQYF
CDR3 DNA: TGTGCCAGCAGCCAAGATATACGGGGTATTCAGTACTTC

clone size: few
D gene: .
J gene: TRBJ2-1
V gene: TRBV3-1/TRBV3-2
CDR3 protein: CASSQEGRGSSYNEQFF
CDR3 DNA: TGTGCCAGCAGCCAAGAGGGGCGGGGCAGCTCCTACAATGAGCAGTTCTTC

clone size: .
D gene: TRBD1
J gene: TRBJ2-3
V gene: TRBV14
CDR3 protein: CASSSTGVTDTQYF
CDR3 DNA: TGTGCCAGCAGCTCCACAGGGGTGACAGATACGCAGTATTTT

clone size: .
D gene: .
J gene: TRBJ1-5
V gene: TRBV12-3/TRBV12-4
CDR3 protein: CASSRQRNQPQHF
CDR3 DNA: TGTGCCAGCAGCCGACAGCGGAATCAGCCCCAGCATTTT

clone size: .
D gene: .
J gene: TRBJ2-7
V gene: TRBV21-1
CDR3 protein: CASSKLKGSGCSYEQYF
CDR3 DNA: TGTGCCAGCAGCAAACTGAAGGGTAGCGGGTGTTCCTACGAGCAGTACTTC

clone size: .
D gene: .
J gene: TRBJ2-3
V gene: TRBV12-2
CDR3 protein: CASRSLAGSTDTQYF
CDR3 DNA: TGTGCAAGTCGCTCTTTAGCGGGCAGCACAGATACGCAGTATTTT

clone size: .
D gene: .
J gene: TRBJ1-5
V gene: TRBV28
CDR3 protein: CASSDRGLSNQPQHF
CDR3 DNA: TGTGCCAGCAGTGACCGGGGCCTGAGCAATCAGCCCCAGCATTTT

clone size: .
D gene: TRBD2
J gene: TRBJ2-7
V gene: TRBV9
CDR3 protein: CASSVVASGGDEQYF
CDR3 DNA: TGTGCCAGCAGCGTAGTAGCTAGCGGGGGCGACGAGCAGTACTTC

clone size: .
D gene: .
J gene: TRBJ1-6
V gene: TRBV6-1
CDR3 protein: CASIQGGPLHF
CDR3 DNA: TGTGCCAGCATACAGGGAGGGCCCCTCCACTTT

clone size: .
D gene: TRBD1
J gene: TRBJ2-7
V gene: TRBV6-5
CDR3 protein: CASSSPGQGAHEQYF
CDR3 DNA: TGTGCCAGCAGTTCACCGGGACAGGGGGCCCACGAGCAGTACTTC

clone size: .
D gene: .
J gene: TRBJ1-1
V gene: TRBV2
CDR3 protein: CATALGYYTEAFF
CDR3 DNA: TGTGCCACCGCCCTGGGATACTACACTGAAGCTTTCTTT

clone size: few
D gene: TRBD2
J gene: TRBJ2-1
V gene: TRBV19
CDR3 protein: CASSPMAGGPRNEQFF
CDR3 DNA: TGTGCCAGTAGCCCCATGGCGGGAGGGCCCAGGAATGAGCAGTTCTTC

clone size: few
D gene: .
J gene: TRBJ2-1
V gene: TRBV3-1/TRBV3-2
CDR3 protein: CASSQEGRYNEQFF
CDR3 DNA: TGTGCCAGCAGCCAAGAAGGACGTTACAATGAGCAGTTCTTC